Each of the 23 T cell receptor beta chains below was sequenced from the same sample in a study of blood T cell repertoires in COVID-19. The repertoire was sequenced with immunoSEQ multiplex PCR; TCRdb's copy has only in-frame clones and lacks some. This sample has 250,000 or so clones; about nine tenths occur once, and the top ten carry 0.83%. Sequencing was done on a sample of peripheral blood. These receptors were obtained from a man aged 25 to 40 with COVID-19, enrolled during active disease.

The chain couples TRBV6-1 to TRBJ1-2, with 9 bases matching TRBD1. Looked up from germline, CDR1 is MNHNS and CDR2 is SASEGT. This CDR3 has 14 amino acids. Losses at the gene ends were 1 base for V and 8 bases for J; bases not matched to a gene: 5. This chain's CDR3 is CASSEVTGGDGYTF. CDR3 coding DNA: TGTGCCAGCAGTGAAGTCACAGGGGGCGACGGCTACACCTTC.

This sequence joins TRBV5-1 and TRBJ2-7, with D uncertain. Deletions cut 2 bases from V and 5 bases from J, with 14 bases between. Per germline, CDR1 SGHRS and CDR2 YFSETQ. The CDR3 spans 14 residues. DNA of the CDR3: TGCGCCAGCAGCTTAGACACCTCCTTCGACGAGCAGTACTTC. Amino acid sequence: CASSLDTSFDEQYF.

The V and J genes are TRBV4-1 and TRBJ2-1; TRBD1 is a possible D gene (5 bases). V was cut by 1 base and J by 6 bases, with 13 bases left in between. The CDR3 covers 15 residues. Germline lookup yields CDR1 MGHRA and CDR2 YSYEKL. DNA of the CDR3: TGCGCCAGCAGCCAAGTCGCAGGGCTCGGCAATGAGCAGTTCTTC. It yields the protein CASSQVAGLGNEQFF.

The rearrangement joins TRBV27 to TRBJ2-7; a possible D gene is TRBD1 (5 bases). Trimming took 2 bases from V and 5 from J, leaving 10 bases between them. The germline gives CDR1 MNHEY, CDR2 SMNVEV (reference sequence). The CDR3 contains 13 residues. The DNA of the CDR3 is TGTGCCAGCAGTTTAGGTCAGGGTAACGAGCAGTACTTC. It is translated as CASSLGQGNEQYF.

The genes are TRBV10-3 and TRBJ2-3; D perhaps matches TRBD1 (6 bases). Trimming removed 10 bases at V and 3 bases at J, with 20 bases between. CDR1 is ENHRY and CDR2 is SYGVKD in the germline V gene. The CDR3 has 15 residues. This CDR3 reads CATTTADSQTDTQYF. The CDR3 nucleotides are TGTGCCACCACTACCGCGGACAGTCAGACAGATACGCAGTATTTT.

J is TRBJ2-7 and V is TRBV19; 10 bases agree with TRBD2. Germline lookup yields CDR1 LNHDA and CDR2 SQIVND (reference sequence). This CDR3 has 14 amino acids. Losses at the gene ends were 2 bases for V and 2 bases for J; bases not matched to a gene: 0. The CDR3 DNA reads as TGTGCCAGTAGTATAACTAGCGGGGCCTACGAGCAGTACTTC. This encodes CASSITSGAYEQYF.

V usage is TRBV29-1 and J usage is TRBJ1-2, with unresolved D. CDR3 length equals 16 residues. With 7 bases removed from V and 2 bases from J, the gap between germline ends came to 23 bases. Germline assignment: CDR1 SQVTM and CDR2 ANQGSEA. In DNA, the CDR3 is TGCAGCGCTGCCCACCCGCCGGGTGGAGGGAACTATGGCTACACCTTC. Protein product: CSAAHPPGGGNYGYTF.

The genes are TRBV28 and TRBJ1-6; possible D gene TRBD1, 5 bases. The CDR3 runs 14 residues. V lost 5 bases and J 3 bases, leaving 8 bases between the germline ends. Germline CDR1 MDHEN, CDR2 SYDVKM. This CDR3 reads CASSPDSYNSPLHF. The CDR3 DNA sequence: TGTGCCAGCAGTCCCGACAGCTATAATTCACCCCTCCACTTT.

The chain uses TRBV4-2 and TRBJ1-1, with 8 bases matching TRBD1. CDR3 length: 16 amino acids. The V gene end was trimmed by 6 bases and the J gene end by 3 bases; junction bases not matched to a gene: 12. Germline-derived CDR1 and CDR2 are LGHNA and YNFKEQ. CDR3 bases: TGTGCCAGCAGAGCCAAAATTGTGGGACAGGACACTGAAGCTTTCTTT. Its translation: CASRAKIVGQDTEAFF.

The CDR3 DNA follows: TGTGCCAGCAGGGCCGGACGGGGGGTTTTAATAAGCGGAGAGACCCAGTACTTC. Translating it yields CASRAGRGVLISGETQYF. This rearrangement joins TRBV11-2 to TRBJ2-5, with TRBD2 identical over 7 bases. The CDR3 has 18 amino acids. The V gene's germline CDR1 is SGHAT and CDR2 FQNNGV. Losses at the gene ends were 6 bases for V and 4 bases for J; bases not matched to a gene: 20.

This chain links TRBV5-1 with TRBJ1-3; TRBD1 matches 8 bases. The J segment lost 3 bases and the V segment lost 4 bases, leaving 6 bases of the junction unmatched. The CDR3 is 15 amino acids. Germline V lookup: CDR1 SGHRS, CDR2 YFSETQ. CDR3 sequence (DNA): TGCGCCAGCAGCGGAGGACAGGGCAGTGGAAACACCATATATTTT. It specifies CASSGGQGSGNTIYF.

The chain combines TRBV5-6 with TRBJ1-1; TRBD1 aligns across 8 bases. This CDR3 comprises 16 residues. The junction had 12 bases not matched to a gene; V was cut back by 4 bases and J by 4 bases. CDR1 and CDR2 (germline): SGHDT, YYEEEE. The CDR3: CASSTRHRGVGTEAFF. CDR3 bases: TGTGCCAGCAGCACCCGACACAGGGGGGTGGGCACTGAAGCTTTCTTT.

This chain links TRBV9 with TRBJ1-6; D remains unclear. V lost 0 bases, J lost 9 bases, and 13 bases lay in between. From germline, CDR1 is SGDLS and CDR2 YYNGEE. The CDR3 is made up of 15 amino acids. This CDR3 is CASSVASGSGSPLHF. The CDR3 DNA follows: TGTGCCAGCAGCGTAGCGTCCGGGTCCGGTTCACCCCTCCACTTT.

The V gene is TRBV3-1 (or the pseudogene TRBV3-2), the J gene TRBJ1-5; possibly TRBD1 for D (6 bases). This CDR3 comprises 13 residues. Trimming shortened V by 5 bases and J by 7 bases, and 12 bases separated the two germline ends. Germline V gives CDR1 LGHDT, CDR2 YNNKEL (reference sequence). The CDR3 region has the DNA TGTGCCAGCAGCACACAGGGTTGGCAGCCCCAGCATTTT. Protein: CASSTQGWQPQHF.

This chain links TRBV3-1 (or the pseudogene TRBV3-2) with TRBJ2-5; TRBD1 might be the D (6 bases). Germline CDR1 and CDR2: LGHDT and YNNKEL (reference sequence). The CDR3 runs 15 residues. V gave up 2 bases and J gave up 5 bases, with 15 bases separating them. This chain's CDR3 is CASSQIQGGRETQYF. CDR3 coding DNA: TGTGCCAGCAGCCAAATACAGGGTGGTCGGGAGACCCAGTACTTC.

The CDR3 sequence is CASSPRTSGAGTNYNEQFF. The CDR3 DNA follows: TGTGCCAGCTCACCCCGGACTAGCGGGGCTGGAACTAACTACAATGAGCAGTTCTTC. The rearrangement links TRBV18 to TRBJ2-1; 12 positions match TRBD2. The CDR3 totals 19 residues. After removal of 3 bases from V and 3 bases from J, the junction contained 12 bases not matched to a gene. Germline-derived CDR1 and CDR2 are KGHSH and LQKENI.

This chain links TRBV7-9 with TRBJ1-2, with no clear D. The CDR3 is 15 residues long. Germline CDR1 and CDR2: SEHNR and FQNEAQ (reference sequence). V dropped 3 bases and J dropped 1 base, with 12 bases sitting between them. The CDR3 sequence: CASSFLEQVNYGYTF. CDR3 in DNA: TGTGCCAGCAGCTTCTTAGAGCAGGTTAACTATGGCTACACCTTC.

The chain uses TRBV19 and TRBJ1-5, with D tentatively TRBD1 (5 bases). V was pared by 3 bases and J by 9 bases, with 18 bases between. This CDR3 region has 15 residues. In germline, CDR1 is LNHDA, CDR2 SQIVND (reference sequence). CDR3 bases: TGTGCCAGTAGTATCCCCACAGGTCTGTCGGGGCCCCAGCATTTT. Translated: CASSIPTGLSGPQHF. Supplemented by reference TRBV19 and TRBJ1-5, the full variable domain reads DGGITQSPKYLFRKEGQNVTLSCEQNLNHDAMYWYRQDPGQGLRLIYYSQIVNDFQKGDIAEGYSVSREKKESFPLTVTSAQKNPTAFYLCASSIPTGLSGPQHFGDGTRLSIL.

V and J are TRBV4-1 and TRBJ1-1; D is unclear. CDR1 and CDR2 (germline): MGHRA, YSYEKL. CDR3 length: 14 amino acids. Deletions cut 1 base from V and 5 bases from J, with 11 bases between. Here the CDR3 reads CASSQVQTPTEAFF. CDR3 coding DNA: TGCGCCAGCAGCCAAGTACAGACCCCTACTGAAGCTTTCTTT.

This chain uses TRBV2 with TRBJ1-5; tentative D call: TRBD1 (6 bases). Trimming left V 5 bases short and J 5 bases short, with 16 bases between. Germline V gene sequence: CDR1 SNHLY, CDR2 FYNNEI. The CDR3 totals 15 residues. The CDR3, as DNA: TGTGCCAGCAGTTGGACAGTTACCAACTATCAGCCCCAGCATTTT. Protein product: CASSWTVTNYQPQHF.

The chain is built from TRBV3-1 (or the pseudogene TRBV3-2) and TRBJ1-6; TRBD1 matches at 7 bases. The CDR3 is made up of 15 amino acids. Germline values: CDR1 LGHDT, CDR2 YNNKEL (reference sequence). V shed 4 bases, J shed 4 bases, and the junction held 4 bases outside the gene matches. CDR3 protein: CASSRGTAYNSPLHF. CDR3 bases: TGTGCCAGCAGCCGCGGGACAGCTTATAATTCACCCCTCCACTTT.

CDR3 region: CASSPGLQANYGYTF. The CDR3, as DNA: TGTGCCAGCTCCCCAGGGCTCCAAGCTAACTATGGCTACACCTTC. This sequence joins TRBV18 and TRBJ1-2, with D maybe TRBD1 (5 bases). Germline V gene lookup returns CDR1 KGHSH and CDR2 LQKENI. V was cut by 6 bases and J by 0 bases, with 14 bases left in between. The CDR3 runs to 15 residues.

The chain joins TRBV5-6 to TRBJ2-7, with unresolved D. Trimming cost V 0 bases and J 4 bases, with 5 bases left between them. CDR1 and CDR2 (germline): SGHDT, YYEEEE. The length of the CDR3 is 12 residues. The CDR3: CASSLGQYEQYF. The CDR3 bases are TGTGCCAGCAGCTTGGGGCAGTACGAGCAGTACTTC. Drawing the rest from reference TRBV5-6 and TRBJ2-7, the complete variable domain is DAGVTQSPTHLIKTRGQQVTLRCSPKSGHDTVSWYQQALGQGPQFIFQYYEEEERQRGNFPDRFSGHQFPNYSSELNVNALLLGDSALYLCASSLGQYEQYFGPGTRLTVT.